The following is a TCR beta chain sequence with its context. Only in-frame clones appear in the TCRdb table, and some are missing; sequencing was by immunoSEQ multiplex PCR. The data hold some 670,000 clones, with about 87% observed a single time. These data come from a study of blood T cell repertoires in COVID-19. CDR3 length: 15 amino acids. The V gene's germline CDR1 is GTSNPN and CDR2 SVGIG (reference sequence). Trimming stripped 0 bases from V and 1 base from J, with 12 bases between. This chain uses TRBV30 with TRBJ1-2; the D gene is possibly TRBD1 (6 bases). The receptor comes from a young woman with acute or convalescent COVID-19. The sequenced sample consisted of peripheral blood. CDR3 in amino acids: CAWSVEDSSNYGYTF. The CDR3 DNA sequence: TGTGCCTGGAGTGTTGAGGACAGTAGTAACTATGGCTACACCTTC. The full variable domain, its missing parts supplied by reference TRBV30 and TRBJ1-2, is SQTIHQWPATLVQPVGSPLSLECTVEGTSNPNLYWYRQAAGRGLQLLFYSVGIGQISSEVPQNLSASRPQDRQFILSSKKLLLSDSGFYLCAWSVEDSSNYGYTFGSGTRLTVV.